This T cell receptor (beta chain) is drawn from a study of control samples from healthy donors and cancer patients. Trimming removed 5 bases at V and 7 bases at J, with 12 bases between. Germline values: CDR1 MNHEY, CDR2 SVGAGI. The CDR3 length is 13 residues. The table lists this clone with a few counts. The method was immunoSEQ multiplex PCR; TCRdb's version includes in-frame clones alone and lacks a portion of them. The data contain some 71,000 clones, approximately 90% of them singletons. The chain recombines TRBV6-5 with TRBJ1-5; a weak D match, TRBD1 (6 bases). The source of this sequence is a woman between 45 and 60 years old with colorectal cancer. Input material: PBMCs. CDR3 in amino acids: CASSTSQGQPQHF. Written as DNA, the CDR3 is TGTGCCAGCAGTACCTCGCAGGGGCAGCCCCAGCATTTT.